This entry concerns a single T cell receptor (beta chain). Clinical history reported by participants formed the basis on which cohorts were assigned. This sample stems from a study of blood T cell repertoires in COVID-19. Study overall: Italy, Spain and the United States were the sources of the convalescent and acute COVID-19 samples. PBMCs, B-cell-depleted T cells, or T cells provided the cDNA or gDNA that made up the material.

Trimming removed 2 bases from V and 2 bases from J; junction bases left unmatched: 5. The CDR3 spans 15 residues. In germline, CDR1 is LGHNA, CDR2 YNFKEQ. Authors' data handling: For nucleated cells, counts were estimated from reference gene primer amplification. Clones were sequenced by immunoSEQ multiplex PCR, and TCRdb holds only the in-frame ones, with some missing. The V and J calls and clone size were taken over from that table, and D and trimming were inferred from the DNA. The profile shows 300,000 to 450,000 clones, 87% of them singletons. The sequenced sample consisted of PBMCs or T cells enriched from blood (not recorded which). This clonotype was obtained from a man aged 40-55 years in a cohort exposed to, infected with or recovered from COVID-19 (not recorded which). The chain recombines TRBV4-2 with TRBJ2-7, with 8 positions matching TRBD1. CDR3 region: CASSQQTGDTYEQYF. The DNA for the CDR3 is TGTGCCAGCAGCCAACAGACAGGGGATACCTACGAGCAGTACTTC.